What follows is one T cell receptor (beta chain) and its context. Looked up from germline, CDR1 is SGHRS and CDR2 is YFSETQ. The CDR3 loop spans 14 amino acids. V shed 2 bases, J shed 4 bases, and the junction held 5 bases outside the gene matches. This entry is derived from a study of shared clonotypes between healthy human individuals. Authors' data handling: ImmunoSEQ supplied junction-only sequences lacking quality scores, so filtering was different. Profiling relied on immunoSEQ multiplex PCR, and the TCRdb table lists in-frame clones only, not all of them. V and J calls and clone size follow that table, whereas D and trimming were derived from the DNA. Altogether 2 million to 2.5 million clones are present, approximately 95% being singletons, with the ten largest covering over 0.1%.

V and J are TRBV5-1 and TRBJ1-1, with 7 bases lining up with TRBD1. The clonotype comes from a man aged 18 to 29 in good health. Sample: naive CD4+ T cells sorted from blood. As to subset: CD45RA+ positively selected. The CDR3 DNA sequence: TGCGCCAGCAGCTTCCAGACAGGGAGCACTGAAGCTTTCTTT. It encodes CASSFQTGSTEAFF.